This paragraph covers one T cell receptor (beta chain) sequence. This record comes from a study of T cell changes during pregnancy in multiple sclerosis. Only in-frame clones appear in the TCRdb table, and some are missing; sequencing was by immunoSEQ multiplex PCR. The data contain over 30,000 clones, 90% to 95% of them singletons. CDR3 length: 13 amino acids. V was cut by 2 bases and J by 5 bases, with 10 bases left in between. CDR1 MNHEY and CDR2 SMNVEV come from the germline V gene (reference sequence). This TCR was sampled from a female donor in good health, enrolled as a control in a pregnancy study. The input for sequencing was CD8+ T cells from peripheral blood mononuclear cells, taken in the second trimester of pregnancy. The chain employs TRBV27 and TRBJ2-7; D might be TRBD2 (5 bases). The CDR3 protein is CASSLRGLDEQYF. As DNA, the CDR3 is TGTGCCAGCAGTTTACGGGGATTGGACGAGCAGTACTTC.